This is a list of T cell receptor beta chains from one sample in a study of shared clonotypes between healthy human individuals. The repertoire was sequenced with immunoSEQ multiplex PCR; TCRdb's copy has only in-frame clones and lacks some. The table records about 460,000 clones, approximately 80% of them present only once. The sequencing sample was made of PBMCs. These TCRs come from a woman aged 40 to 55 in good health. Some clones in this sample may be carry-over from other donors' samples. CDR3s include the opening cysteine and the closing phenylalanine or tryptophan. D genes are given only for firm matches. A clone size is listed for some rows: how often the clone was seen (once, few, many), or a class if it is expanded.

>TRBV7-9|NA|TRBD1|15|TRBJ1-1
TGTGCCAGCAGCTCTAACAGGGGAAGTAACACTGAAGCTTTCTTT
CASSSNRGSNTEAFF
>TRBV28|few|TRBD2|15|TRBJ2-7
TGTGCCAGCAGGCCGGGCGGGAGGGTCCCCTCCGAGCAGTACTTC
CASRPGGRVPSEQYF
>TRBV27|many|NA|14|TRBJ2-1
TGTGCCAGCAGCCCTTGGAGGGAGCAGTATGAGCAGTTCTTC
CASSPWREQYEQFF
>TRBV4-2|once|NA|14|TRBJ2-7
TGTGCCAGCAGCCAAGAGAGGGTCAGTTCTGAGCAGTACTTC
CASSQERVSSEQYF
>TRBV6-1|NA|TRBD1|13|TRBJ1-2
TGTGCCAGCGACCCAACAGGGGGATATGGCTACACCTTC
CASDPTGGYGYTF
>TRBV9|NA|NA|14|TRBJ2-7
TGTGCCAGCAGCCCTGGACAGAGCCCTGGCGAGCAGTACTTC
CASSPGQSPGEQYF
>TRBV6-1|NA|TRBD2|17|TRBJ2-7
TGTGCCAGCAGTGACCCGGGAGGGGCAGGATCCCTTTACGAGCAGTACTTC
CASSDPGGAGSLYEQYF
>TRBV7-2|NA|TRBD1|17|TRBJ1-2
TGTGCCAGCAGCTTAGACAGGGGGTCGGGTTATAACTATGGCTACACCTTC
CASSLDRGSGYNYGYTF
>TRBV15|once|TRBD1|14|TRBJ1-4
TGTGCCACCAGCGGGACAGGGGGCCCTTCACAACTGTTTTTT
CATSGTGGPSQLFF
>TRBV5-1|NA|NA|15|TRBJ2-1
TGCGCCAGCAGCCAAGGGTGGGGGGACTACAATGAGCAGTTCTTC
CASSQGWGDYNEQFF
>TRBV7-9|NA|TRBD2|15|TRBJ2-7
TGTGCCAGCAGCTCGGGACTAGCGGACGTCCACGAGCAGTACTTC
CASSSGLADVHEQYF
>TRBV28|NA|TRBD1|15|TRBJ1-5
TGTGCCAGCAGTTCGGACAGGGGGTCCGTTCAGCCCCAGCATTTT
CASSSDRGSVQPQHF
>TRBV5-8|once|NA|13|TRBJ2-7
TGTGCCAGCAGCTTGGGTGGGCAGTTCGAGCAGTACTTC
CASSLGGQFEQYF
>TRBV29-1|NA|NA|13|TRBJ1-1
TGCAGCGTTGTTGGAACAGCGGTGACTGAAGCTTTCTTT
CSVVGTAVTEAFF
>TRBV5-1|NA|TRBD1|18|TRBJ2-2
TGCGCCAGCAGCTTGGAAGGGGGCCTGTTAGGGAACACCGGGGAGCTGTTTTTT
CASSLEGGLLGNTGELFF
>TRBV29-1|NA|TRBD2|15|TRBJ2-5
TGCAGCGTGGAGGGACTAGCGGGAGGACGCGGGACCCAGTACTTC
CSVEGLAGGRGTQYF
>TRBV4-1|NA|NA|15|TRBJ1-1
TGCGCCAGCAGCATACAGACAGAAAGGATCACTGAAGCTTTCTTT
CASSIQTERITEAFF
>TRBV9|many|NA|14|TRBJ2-7
TGTGCCAGCAGCTTAAGGGTAGACTCCTACGAGCAGTACTTC
CASSLRVDSYEQYF
>TRBV4-2|NA|NA|16|TRBJ2-3
TGTGCCAGCAGCCAAGATCGGGCGGGTGGGGAGGATACGCAGTATTTT
CASSQDRAGGEDTQYF
>TRBV28|NA|NA|20|TRBJ1-5
TGTGCCAGCAGTTATCTGGGAGACACCCCGAGCCCGTATAGCAATCAGCCCCAGCATTTT
CASSYLGDTPSPYSNQPQHF
>TRBV19|NA|TRBD1|15|TRBJ1-2
TGTGCCAGTAGTATCGCGACAGGGGGCGACTATGGCTACACCTTC
CASSIATGGDYGYTF
>TRBV7-2|NA|TRBD2|14|TRBJ2-7
TGTGCCAGCAGCTTCGGGGGAGGGGCCTACGAGCAGTACTTC
CASSFGGGAYEQYF
>TRBV27|NA|NA|12|TRBJ1-5
TGTGCCAGCAAGAAGGATAATCAGCCCCAGCATTTT
CASKKDNQPQHF
>TRBV6-5|NA|NA|15|TRBJ1-2
TGTGCCAGCAGTTACGGGAGGGGAGGTCGGTATGGCTACACCTTC
CASSYGRGGRYGYTF